One and the same sample provided the 20 T cell receptor beta chains below, sequenced in a study of T cell changes during pregnancy in multiple sclerosis. Produced via immunoSEQ multiplex PCR; TCRdb's table is partial and in-frame only. Among around 62,000 clones listed, just over 90% were seen once. Specimen: peripheral blood, collected in the third trimester of pregnancy. All receptors come from a female donor with multiple sclerosis, enrolled in a pregnancy study.

The V and J genes are TRBV5-1 and TRBJ2-1; weak D call: TRBD2 (6 bases). CDR1 is SGHRS, CDR2 YFSETQ, per germline. The CDR3 loop spans 16 amino acids. V lost 3 bases, J lost 5 bases, and 18 bases lay in between. CDR3 residues: CASSWGVYGGHNEQFF. The CDR3 coding sequence is TGCGCCAGCAGCTGGGGGGTGTACGGGGGTCACAATGAGCAGTTCTTC.

This clone was recorded only once. The rearrangement uses TRBV4-1 and TRBJ1-1; 8 bases map to TRBD1. The CDR3 spans 15 residues. From germline, CDR1 is MGHRA and CDR2 YSYEKL. V lost 3 bases, J lost 1 base, and 4 bases stayed unmatched. The CDR3 coding sequence is TGCGCCAGCAGCCATGCTGGGACAGGGAACACTGAAGCTTTCTTT. Its translation: CASSHAGTGNTEAFF.

The count of this clone is one. This chain links TRBV19 with TRBJ2-2; perhaps TRBD2 as D (6 bases). The CDR3 totals 15 residues. CDR1 and CDR2 (germline): LNHDA, SQIVND (reference sequence). Deletions cut 7 bases from V and 4 bases from J, with 16 bases between. This chain's CDR3 is CASTIMGGGTGELFF. CDR3 DNA sequence: TGTGCCAGTACAATTATGGGGGGAGGCACCGGGGAGCTGTTTTTT. Full variable domain (rest looked up from reference TRBV19 and TRBJ2-2): DGGITQSPKYLFRKEGQNVTLSCEQNLNHDAMYWYRQDPGQGLRLIYYSQIVNDFQKGDIAEGYSVSREKKESFPLTVTSAQKNPTAFYLCASTIMGGGTGELFFGEGSRLTVL.

The J gene is TRBJ1-2, the V gene TRBV10-3, with 8 bases identical to TRBD1. The germline V gene encodes CDR1 ENHRY and CDR2 SYGVKD. The CDR3 is 15 residues long. V lost 8 bases and J lost 6; bases outside the gene matches: 14. As DNA, the CDR3 is TGTGCCATCCTCCAGGGGGCAACCCCTCCTCATGGCTACACCTTC. Its protein product is CAILQGATPPHGYTF.

The genes are TRBV4-3 and TRBJ2-1; TRBD1 aligns across 8 bases. Germline loops: CDR1 LGHNA, CDR2 YSLEER. This CDR3 spans 16 amino acids. Unmatched junction bases numbered 9, after V lost 0 bases and J lost 8 bases. The CDR3 DNA is TGCGCCAGCAGCCAAGAAGGGCAGGGGGCTTTTGATGAGCAGTTCTTC. The encoded protein is CASSQEGQGAFDEQFF.

V and J are TRBV5-1 and TRBJ2-7; TRBD1 is a possible D gene (6 bases). CDR3 size: 14 residues. Trimming shortened V by 0 bases and J by 5 bases, and 12 bases separated the two germline ends. Germline V gene sequence: CDR1 SGHRS, CDR2 YFSETQ. In nucleotides, the CDR3 is TGCGCCAGCAGCTTGGCACAGGGAGTCCACGAGCAGTACTTC. Protein: CASSLAQGVHEQYF.

The rearrangement uses TRBV19 and TRBJ2-1; the match to TRBD2 covers 11 bases. The V and J ends lost 7 bases and 3 bases, in that order; junction bases with no gene match: 11. CDR3 length: 17 residues. In germline, CDR1 is LNHDA, CDR2 SQIVND (reference sequence). CDR3 DNA: TGTGCCAGTATAGATGTTAGCGGGGGGGCGGTCTACAATGAGCAGTTCTTC. Its protein is CASIDVSGGAVYNEQFF.

The V and J genes are TRBV9 and TRBJ2-1; D ambiguous. CDR1 is SGDLS, CDR2 YYNGEE, per germline. V gave up 2 bases and J gave up 6 bases, with 18 bases separating them. This CDR3 has 16 residues. CDR3 protein: CASSVRPTPDRNEQFF. In nucleotides, the CDR3 is TGTGCCAGCAGCGTTCGCCCGACACCCGACCGCAATGAGCAGTTCTTC. The variable domain in full, with the rest retrieved from reference TRBV9 and TRBJ2-1, is DSGVTQTPKHLITATGQRVTLRCSPRSGDLSVYWYQQSLDQGLQFLIQYYNGEERAKGNILERFSAQQFPDLHSELNLSSLELGDSALYFCASSVRPTPDRNEQFFGPGTRLTVL.

The chain uses TRBV5-5 and TRBJ2-1; the D gene is possibly TRBD2 (6 bases). CDR1 is SGHKS, CDR2 YYEKEE, per germline (reference sequence). The CDR3 contains 14 residues. V shed 5 bases and J shed 4 bases, with 13 bases lying between them. CDR3 sequence: CASSFRDSYNEQFF. The CDR3 DNA reads TGTGCCAGCAGTTTCCGGGACTCATACAATGAGCAGTTCTTC.

The chain has TRBV7-7 and TRBJ1-4, with D uncertain. CDR3 length equals 13 residues. Germline CDR1 SSHAT, CDR2 FNYEAQ (reference sequence). V lost 5 bases, J lost 8 bases, and 12 bases lay in between. This CDR3 is CASSRNSPEKLFF. As DNA, the CDR3 is TGTGCCAGCAGCCGTAACAGCCCCGAAAAACTGTTTTTT.

The rearrangement links TRBV14 to TRBJ2-3; 7 positions match TRBD2. V dropped 7 bases and J dropped 2; count of bases not matched to a gene: 9. This CDR3 has 15 residues. From germline, CDR1 is SGHDN and CDR2 FVKESK. In DNA, the CDR3 is TGTGCCAGCAATGGCGGGAGAGGGGACACAGATACGCAGTATTTT. Its protein is CASNGGRGDTDTQYF.

This chain links TRBV20-1 with TRBJ2-1; D is undetermined. Trimming pared 0 bases from V and 7 bases from J, leaving 4 bases between. The CDR3 totals 11 residues. Germline V gives CDR1 DFQATT, CDR2 SNEGSKA (reference sequence). DNA of the CDR3: TGCAGTGCTAGAGACTTAAATGAGCAGTTCTTC. Translated, it gives CSARDLNEQFF.

This rearrangement joins TRBV27 to TRBJ2-6; 7 nucleotides line up with TRBD2. Trimming cost V 1 base and J 0 bases; bases outside gene matches: 6. Germline lookup yields CDR1 MNHEY and CDR2 SMNVEV (reference sequence). This CDR3 contains 18 residues. CDR3 loop: CASSLYEGGSSGANVLTF. The CDR3 bases are TGTGCCAGCAGTTTATATGAGGGCGGGAGCTCTGGGGCCAACGTCCTGACTTTC. Supplemented by reference TRBV27 and TRBJ2-6, the full variable domain reads EAQVTQNPRYLITVTGKKLTVTCSQNMNHEYMSWYRQDPGLGLRQIYYSMNVEVTDKGDVPEGYKVSRKEKRNFPLILESPSPNQTSLYFCASSLYEGGSSGANVLTFGAGSRLTVL.

This chain connects TRBV19 to TRBJ2-1, with D perhaps TRBD2 (6 bases). The CDR3 runs to 14 residues. V was cut by 5 bases and J by 2 bases, with 10 bases left in between. Germline V gene lookup returns CDR1 LNHDA and CDR2 SQIVND (reference sequence). In DNA form, the CDR3 reads TGTGCCAGTAGTCTCCGACTAGCCTACAATGAGCAGTTCTTC. Translation: CASSLRLAYNEQFF.

The V and J genes are TRBV9 and TRBJ2-2; 7 bases are shared with TRBD1. Trimming took 0 bases from V and 7 from J; bases not matched to a gene: 6. The CDR3 covers 15 residues. CDR1 is SGDLS and CDR2 is YYNGEE in the germline V gene. The CDR3 DNA sequence: TGTGCCAGCAGCGTAGCTACAGGGGCGGGCGGGGAGCTGTTTTTT. Its translation: CASSVATGAGGELFF.

The CDR3 DNA sequence: TGCGCCACCTCGTGTAAAGCGACATCAAGCGGCGATCAGCCCCAGCATTTT. Its protein product is CATSCKATSSGDQPQHF. V usage is TRBV10-1 and J usage is TRBJ1-5; D is undetermined. V lost 10 bases to trimming and J lost 5 bases, with 27 bases between them. Germline V gives CDR1 WNHNN, CDR2 SYGVQD (reference sequence). The CDR3 is 17 residues long.

The chain couples TRBV5-1 to TRBJ2-2; 9 bases are a match to TRBD1. Per germline, CDR1 SGHRS and CDR2 YFSETQ. This CDR3 has 18 amino acids. V gave up 1 base and J gave up 6 bases; unmatched junction bases: 13. CDR3 nucleotides: TGCGCCAGCAGCTTGCCCCAAGTTGGACAGGGGTTTGCCGGGGAGCTGTTTTTT. Protein product: CASSLPQVGQGFAGELFF.

The table lists this clone with a count of one. The J gene is TRBJ1-2, the V gene TRBV9; 9 bases map to TRBD1. CDR1 and CDR2 from the germline V gene are SGDLS and YYNGEE. The junction had 8 bases not matched to a gene; V was cut back by 0 bases and J by 8 bases. CDR3 length: 15 residues. The CDR3 reads CASSVEPGQGGGYTF. The CDR3 region has the DNA TGTGCCAGCAGCGTAGAGCCGGGACAGGGAGGAGGCTACACCTTC.

This clone was detected a few times. This chain joins TRBV5-1 and TRBJ1-2; possible D gene TRBD1, 5 bases. CDR3 length: 14 amino acids. V was pared by 4 bases and J by 7 bases, with 17 bases between. Germline lookup yields CDR1 SGHRS and CDR2 YFSETQ. CDR3 nucleotides: TGCGCCAGCAGCCCGGCCTTGACAGACTTTGGCTACACCTTC. Protein: CASSPALTDFGYTF.

CDR3 sequence: CASSDGTSGKSDTQYF. CDR3 DNA sequence: TGTGCCAGCAGTGACGGCACTAGCGGGAAGTCCGATACGCAGTATTTT. The chain joins TRBV6-4 to TRBJ2-3; 10 bases fit TRBD2. The CDR3 extends over 16 amino acids. V lost 2 bases, J lost 6 bases, and 8 bases stayed unmatched. The germline V gene encodes CDR1 MRHNA and CDR2 SNTAGT.